This T cell receptor beta chain comes out of a study of human thymus T cells. Trimming at V came to 4 bases and at J to 6 bases, leaving 13 bases not matched to a gene. Germline V gene lookup returns CDR1 SGHTA and CDR2 FQGNSA. The CDR3 loop spans 16 amino acids. General study points: There appeared to be biased usage of V and J genes in thymic and blood repertoires.

Thymus tissue was removed during corrective cardiac surgery. Donor material was obtained from healthy Finnish infants undergoing corrective surgery for congenital heart defects. As for this clone: The antigen remains undetermined.

The table came from immunoSEQ multiplex PCR; TCRdb's copy has only in-frame clones and leaves some out. The data show approximately 71,000 clones, roughly 95% seen once. The material sequenced was thymus tissue. V is TRBV7-2 and J is TRBJ2-7, with TRBD1 matching 9 bases. The TCR comes from a girl less than two years old with a congenital heart defect but otherwise immunologically healthy. Here the CDR3 DNA reads TGTGCCAGCAGCTCGCCGGGACAGGGTCCCGTGGGCGAGCAGTACTTC. It yields the protein CASSSPGQGPVGEQYF.